The sequence of this T cell receptor beta chain was determined in a study of tumor and adjacent non-tumor tissue in lung cancer. RNA was extracted from bulk tissue without any cell sorting. A modified ARM-PCR protocol with three rounds of nested PCR amplified TCRbeta. A single record per CDR3 protein comes from TCRdb applying MiXCR to the multiplex PCR reads. The sample includes 75,000 to 95,000 distinct CDR3 sequences, around 71% of them seen just once. With 7 bases removed from V and 2 bases from J, the gap between germline ends came to 17 bases. This CDR3 has 15 amino acids. Germline CDR1 reads MNHEY; CDR2 reads SVGEGT. This clonotype has ten or more counts.

The chain recombines TRBV6-2 or TRBV6-3 with TRBJ2-5; D may be TRBD2 (5 bases). The sequence came from a man between 60 and 75 years old with non-small cell lung cancer. Sequencing was done on a sample of lung tumor tissue. The CDR3, as DNA: TGTGCCAGCAAAGCCCCGGGGAGCGGACAAGAGACCCAGTACTTC. It specifies CASKAPGSGQETQYF.